This is a list of T cell receptor beta chains from one sample in a study of shared clonotypes between healthy human individuals. The assay was immunoSEQ multiplex PCR, and TCRdb's table has in-frame clones only and misses some. The sample has more than 2,000,000 clones; just over 90% are singletons. The sequencing sample was made of naive CD4+ T cells from PBMCs. The receptor set was obtained from a man between 18 and 35 years old in good health. Some clones in this sample may be carry-over from other donors' samples. CDR3s leave out the opening cysteine and the closing phenylalanine or tryptophan.

>TRBV27
ASRAGTGDYEQY
>TRBV6-6
AAKRTGLDSNQPQH
>TRBV5-1
ASSLVRGGETQY
>TRBV27
ASSFGPLDLAGGWETQY
>TRBV5-1
ASRFTGGVTGELF
>TRBV11-2
ASSPGLVVKYEQY
>TRBV6-6
ASKRAESSYEQY
>TRBV28
ASGNSYNEQF
>TRBV28
ASSWGQGDQPQH
>TRBV7-2
ASSFRGVGTGELF
>TRBV18
ASSHPGTGLPEAF
>TRBV15
ATSRDTAPDRGHGYT
>TRBV7-6
ASSSGTSGLSYEQY
>TRBV11-1
ASSLYVGQALNTEAF
>TRBV25-1
ASSRVEEQY
>TRBV18
ASSPSPQRGRSNQPQH
>TRBV19
ASSTPGLARPDTQY
>TRBV28
ASSVNQPQH
>TRBV29-1
SVDSAFGADTQY
>TRBV27
ASSTTDSQNQPQH
>TRBV11-2
ASSLGPGGVAGRQETQY
>TRBV7-2
ASDRSPNNEQF
>TRBV30
AWSPDGGQPQH
>TRBV5-1
ASSRTGTEAYEQY
>TRBV28
ASSLGPHSGANVLT
>TRBV5-4
ASSRNSHKSYEQY
>TRBV15
ATSRDRLAGAGELF
>TRBV6-5
ASSLTGRAYEQY
>TRBV7-3
ASSLVHGNTEAF
>TRBV18
ASSPGTSGRNEQF
>TRBV7-2
ASSTGLALGYEQY
>TRBV19
ASSIVPGGASKNIQY
>TRBV7-8
ASSTSGTGRTEAF
>TRBV27
ASGYSGKYTGELF
>TRBV5-1
ASSLDQRAGWGEFLSSYNEQF
>TRBV10-3
AISESTGSSYEQY
>TRBV6-5
ASGSKGEQY
>TRBV5-8
ASSFIDRDTDTQY
>TRBV5-6
ASSLERNTEAF
>TRBV28
ASRPPGHRNEQY